The clone carrying this T cell receptor beta chain has only a few counts. Each contributor possessed a minimum of one pre-ART and a minimum of two post-ART PBMC samples. Without exception, participants with HIV were treated in the United States. The source of the sample is a study of long-term antiretroviral therapy in people with HIV. Runs used v3.0 of the immunoSEQ assay and were done at survey level. The table came from immunoSEQ multiplex PCR; TCRdb's copy has only in-frame clones and leaves some out. The sample holds over 25,000 clones, roughly 84% seen once. The TCR sequence derives from a man in his thirties or forties with HIV. Here the sequenced sample was unsorted PBMCs, taken 2.7 to 2.9 years after starting antiretroviral therapy.

This CDR3 is CASSLLVEETQYF. CDR3 nucleotide sequence: TGTGCCAGCAGTTTATTAGTCGAAGAGACCCAGTACTTC. V is TRBV28 and J is TRBJ2-5; unclear D gene. Trimming pared 1 base from V and 3 bases from J, leaving 6 bases between. The CDR3 spans 13 residues. Looked up from germline, CDR1 is MDHEN and CDR2 is SYDVKM.